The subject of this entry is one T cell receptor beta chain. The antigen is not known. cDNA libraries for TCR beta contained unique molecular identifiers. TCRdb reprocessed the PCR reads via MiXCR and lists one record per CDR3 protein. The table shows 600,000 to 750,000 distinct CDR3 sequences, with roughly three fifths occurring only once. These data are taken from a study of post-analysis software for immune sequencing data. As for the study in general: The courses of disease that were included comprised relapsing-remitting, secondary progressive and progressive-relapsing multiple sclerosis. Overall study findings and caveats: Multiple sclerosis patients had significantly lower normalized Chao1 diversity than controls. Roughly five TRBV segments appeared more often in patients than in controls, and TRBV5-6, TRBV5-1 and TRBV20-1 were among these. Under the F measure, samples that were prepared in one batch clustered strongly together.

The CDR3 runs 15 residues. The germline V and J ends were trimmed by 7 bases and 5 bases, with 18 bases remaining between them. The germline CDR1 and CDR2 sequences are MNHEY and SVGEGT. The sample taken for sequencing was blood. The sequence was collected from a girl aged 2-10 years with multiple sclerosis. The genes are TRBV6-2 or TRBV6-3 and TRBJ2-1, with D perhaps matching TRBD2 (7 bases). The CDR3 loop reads CASTLWRGPDNEQFF. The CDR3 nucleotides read TGTGCCAGCACCTTGTGGCGGGGGCCCGACAATGAGCAGTTCTTC.